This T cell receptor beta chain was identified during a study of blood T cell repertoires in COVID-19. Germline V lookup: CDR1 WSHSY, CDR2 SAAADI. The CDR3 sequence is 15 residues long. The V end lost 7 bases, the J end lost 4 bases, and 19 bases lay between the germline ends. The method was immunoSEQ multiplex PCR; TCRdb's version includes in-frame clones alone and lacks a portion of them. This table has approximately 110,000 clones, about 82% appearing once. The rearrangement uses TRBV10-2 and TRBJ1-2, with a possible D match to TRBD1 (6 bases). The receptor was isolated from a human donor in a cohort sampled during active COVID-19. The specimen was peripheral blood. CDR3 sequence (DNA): TGCGCCAGCACAAACCCGTTGGGGACACTCTATGGCTACACCTTC. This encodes CASTNPLGTLYGYTF.